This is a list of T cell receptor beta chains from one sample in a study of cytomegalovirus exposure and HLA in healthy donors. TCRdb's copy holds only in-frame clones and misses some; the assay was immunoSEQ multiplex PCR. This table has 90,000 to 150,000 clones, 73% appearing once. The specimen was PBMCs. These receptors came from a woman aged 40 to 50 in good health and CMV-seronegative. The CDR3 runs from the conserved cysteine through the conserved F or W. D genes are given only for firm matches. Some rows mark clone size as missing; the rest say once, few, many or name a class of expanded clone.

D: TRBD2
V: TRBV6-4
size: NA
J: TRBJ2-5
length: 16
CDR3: CATPTGTRIGWETQYF
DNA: TGTGCCACTCCGACCGGGACTAGGATCGGTTGGGAGACCCAGTACTTC

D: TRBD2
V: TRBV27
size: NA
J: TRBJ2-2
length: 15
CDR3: CASSGLAGRTGELFF
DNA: TGTGCCAGCAGCGGACTAGCGGGACGAACCGGGGAGCTGTTTTTT

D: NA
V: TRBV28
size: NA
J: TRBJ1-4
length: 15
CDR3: CASSRTRAGIEKLFF
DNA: TGTGCCAGCAGTAGAACTCGGGCAGGGATAGAAAAACTGTTTTTT

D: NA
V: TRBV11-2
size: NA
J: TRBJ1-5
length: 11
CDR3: CASSLGGQVHF
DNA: TGTGCCAGCAGCTTAGGTGGACAAGTGCATTTT

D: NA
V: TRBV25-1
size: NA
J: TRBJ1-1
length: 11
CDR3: CASGQNTEAFF
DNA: TGTGCCAGCGGCCAAAACACTGAAGCTTTCTTT

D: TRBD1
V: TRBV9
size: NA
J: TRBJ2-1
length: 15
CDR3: CASSAQGAPYNEQFF
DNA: TGTGCCAGCAGCGCACAGGGGGCACCCTACAATGAGCAGTTCTTC

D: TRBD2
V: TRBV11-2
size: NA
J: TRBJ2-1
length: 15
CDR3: CASSIDPAGRNEQFF
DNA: TGTGCCAGCAGCATAGACCCAGCGGGGCGCAATGAGCAGTTCTTC

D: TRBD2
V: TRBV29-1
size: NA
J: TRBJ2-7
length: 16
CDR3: CSVVGLAGGRLNEQYF
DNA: TGCAGCGTTGTTGGACTAGCGGGAGGGCGTCTCAACGAGCAGTACTTC

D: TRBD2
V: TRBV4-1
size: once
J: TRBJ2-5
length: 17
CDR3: CASSHPLAGRHQETQYF
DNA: TGCGCCAGCAGCCACCCCCTAGCGGGGAGACACCAAGAGACCCAGTACTTC

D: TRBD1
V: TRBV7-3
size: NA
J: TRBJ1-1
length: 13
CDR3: CASSFARGSEAFF
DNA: TGTGCCAGCAGCTTTGCCAGGGGGAGTGAAGCTTTCTTT

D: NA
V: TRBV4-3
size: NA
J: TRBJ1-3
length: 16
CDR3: CASSQGGILSGNTIYF
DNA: TGCGCCAGCAGCCAAGGAGGGATCTTATCTGGAAACACCATATATTTT

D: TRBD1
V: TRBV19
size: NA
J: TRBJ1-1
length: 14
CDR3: CASSSGQVWTEAFF
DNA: TGTGCCAGTAGTTCGGGACAGGTGTGGACTGAAGCTTTCTTT

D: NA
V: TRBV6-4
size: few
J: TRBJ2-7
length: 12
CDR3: CASSDRGYEQYF
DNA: TGTGCCAGCAGTGACAGGGGGTACGAGCAGTACTTC

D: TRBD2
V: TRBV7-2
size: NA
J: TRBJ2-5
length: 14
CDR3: CASSLVAGGETQYF
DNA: TGTGCCAGCAGCTTAGTGGCGGGGGGGGAGACCCAGTACTTC

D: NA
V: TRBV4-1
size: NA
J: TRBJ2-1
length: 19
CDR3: CASSRRAQDTPPWGDEQFF
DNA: TGCGCCAGCAGCCGAAGGGCCCAGGATACCCCTCCTTGGGGAGATGAGCAGTTCTTC

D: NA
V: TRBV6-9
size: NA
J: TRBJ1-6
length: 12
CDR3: CASRVEASPLHF
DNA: TGTGCCAGCAGGGTGGAGGCTTCACCCCTCCACTTT

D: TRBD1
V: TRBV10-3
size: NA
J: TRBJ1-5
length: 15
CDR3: CAISGDRGEGQPQHF
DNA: TGTGCCATCAGCGGGGACAGGGGCGAGGGTCAGCCCCAGCATTTT

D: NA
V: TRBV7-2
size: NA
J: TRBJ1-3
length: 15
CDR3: CASSLTVFSGNTIYF
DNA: TGTGCCAGCAGCTTAACAGTCTTCTCTGGAAACACCATATATTTT

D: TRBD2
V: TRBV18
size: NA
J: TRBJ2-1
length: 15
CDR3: CASSPLAEPYNEQFF
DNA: TGTGCCAGCTCACCCCTAGCGGAGCCATACAATGAGCAGTTCTTC

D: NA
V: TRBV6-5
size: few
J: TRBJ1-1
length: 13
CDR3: CASSDSVFTEAFF
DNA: TGTGCCAGCAGTGACAGTGTCTTCACTGAAGCTTTCTTT

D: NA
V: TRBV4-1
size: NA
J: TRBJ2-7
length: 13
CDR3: CASSLIASHEQYF
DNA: TGCGCCAGCAGCCTCATAGCGTCCCACGAGCAGTACTTC

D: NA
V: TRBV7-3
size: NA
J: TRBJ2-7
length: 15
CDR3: CASSPPRTPSYEQYF
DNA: TGTGCCAGCAGCCCCCCACGGACACCTTCCTACGAGCAGTACTTC

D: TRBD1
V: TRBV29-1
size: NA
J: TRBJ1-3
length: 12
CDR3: CSVGQDQNTIYF
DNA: TGCAGCGTCGGACAGGACCAAAACACCATATATTTT

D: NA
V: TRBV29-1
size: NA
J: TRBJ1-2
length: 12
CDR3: CSVPVGPYGYTF
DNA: TGCAGCGTTCCCGTGGGGCCCTATGGCTACACCTTC

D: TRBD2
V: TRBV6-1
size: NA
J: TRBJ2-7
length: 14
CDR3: CASSESGGAGEQYF
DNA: TGTGCCAGCAGTGAAAGCGGGGGGGCGGGGGAGCAGTACTTC

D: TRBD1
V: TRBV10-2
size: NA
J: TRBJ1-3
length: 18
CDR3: CASSETGDRRFSGNTIYF
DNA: TGCGCCAGCAGTGAGACAGGGGACAGGCGATTCTCTGGAAACACCATATATTTT

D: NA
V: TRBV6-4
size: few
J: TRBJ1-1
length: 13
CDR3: CASSGGEGTEAFF
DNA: TGTGCCAGCAGTGGGGGGGAGGGTACTGAAGCTTTCTTT

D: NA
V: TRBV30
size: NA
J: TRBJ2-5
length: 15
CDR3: CAWGGSSGGGWTQYF
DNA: TGTGCCTGGGGGGGGTCATCAGGGGGTGGGTGGACCCAGTACTTC

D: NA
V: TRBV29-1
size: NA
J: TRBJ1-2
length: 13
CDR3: CSVESRGNYGYTF
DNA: TGCAGCGTTGAAAGTAGGGGTAACTATGGCTACACCTTC

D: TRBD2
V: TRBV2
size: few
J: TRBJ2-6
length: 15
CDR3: CASGGEGSGANVLTF
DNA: TGTGCCAGCGGGGGGGAGGGTTCTGGGGCCAACGTCCTGACTTTC

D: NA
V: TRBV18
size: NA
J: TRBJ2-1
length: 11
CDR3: CASSPLDEQFF
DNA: TGTGCCAGCTCACCACTCGATGAGCAGTTCTTC

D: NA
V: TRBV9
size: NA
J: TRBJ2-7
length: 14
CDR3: CASSVGGTRSEQYF
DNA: TGTGCCAGCAGCGTAGGAGGTACGCGGAGCGAGCAGTACTTC

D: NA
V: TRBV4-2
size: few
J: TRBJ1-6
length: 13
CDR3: CASSQAGNSPLHF
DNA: TGTGCCAGCAGCCAAGCCGGGAATTCACCCCTCCACTTT

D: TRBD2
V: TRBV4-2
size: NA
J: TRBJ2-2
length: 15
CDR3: CASSRGSGDAGELFF
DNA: TGTGCCAGCAGCCGAGGAAGCGGGGACGCCGGGGAGCTGTTTTTT

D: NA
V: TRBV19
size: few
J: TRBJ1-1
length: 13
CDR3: CASQLGQNTEAFF
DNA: TGTGCCAGTCAACTCGGACAGAACACTGAAGCTTTCTTT

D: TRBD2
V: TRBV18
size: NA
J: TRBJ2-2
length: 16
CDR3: CASSPQAGAGTGELFF
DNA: TGTGCCAGCTCACCACAAGCGGGAGCGGGCACCGGGGAGCTGTTTTTT

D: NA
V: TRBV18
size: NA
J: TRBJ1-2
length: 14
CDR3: CASSPDGGNYGYTF
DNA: TGTGCCAGCTCACCAGACGGCGGTAACTATGGCTACACCTTC

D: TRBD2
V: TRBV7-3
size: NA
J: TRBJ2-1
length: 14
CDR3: CASSLGLAVNEQFF
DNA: TGTGCCAGCAGCTTGGGACTAGCGGTAAATGAGCAGTTCTTC

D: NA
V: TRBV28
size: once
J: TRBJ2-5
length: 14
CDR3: CASSRWGGSETQYF
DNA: TGTGCCAGCAGCCGGTGGGGGGGCTCGGAGACCCAGTACTTC

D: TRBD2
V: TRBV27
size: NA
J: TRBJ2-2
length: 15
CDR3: CASSRRLAGTGELFF
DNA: TGTGCCAGCAGTAGGAGACTAGCGGGCACCGGGGAGCTGTTTTTT

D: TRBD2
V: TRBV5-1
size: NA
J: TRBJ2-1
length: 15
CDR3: CASSLTSGGANEQFF
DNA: TGCGCCAGCAGCTTGACTAGCGGGGGGGCAAATGAGCAGTTCTTC

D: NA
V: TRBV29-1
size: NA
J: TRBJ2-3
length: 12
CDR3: CSSSEGADTQYF
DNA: TGCAGCTCCTCGGAGGGGGCTGATACGCAGTATTTT

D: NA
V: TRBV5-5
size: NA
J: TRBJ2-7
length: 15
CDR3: CASSFTTGRGYEQYF
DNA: TGTGCCAGCAGCTTTACAACGGGTCGAGGATACGAGCAGTACTTC

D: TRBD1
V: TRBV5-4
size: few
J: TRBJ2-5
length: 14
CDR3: CASSLQGAQETQYF
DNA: TGTGCCAGCAGCTTGCAGGGGGCCCAAGAGACCCAGTACTTC

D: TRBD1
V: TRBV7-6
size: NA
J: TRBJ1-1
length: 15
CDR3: CASSENRGRNTEAFF
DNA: TGTGCCAGCAGCGAAAACAGGGGGCGAAACACTGAAGCTTTCTTT

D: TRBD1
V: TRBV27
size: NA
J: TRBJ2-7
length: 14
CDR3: CASRGTGGSHEQYF
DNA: TGTGCCAGCAGAGGCACAGGGGGATCCCACGAGCAGTACTTC

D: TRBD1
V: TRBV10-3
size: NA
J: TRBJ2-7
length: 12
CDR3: CAIRSRQGAGYF
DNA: TGTGCCATCAGAAGTCGACAGGGGGCGGGTTACTTC

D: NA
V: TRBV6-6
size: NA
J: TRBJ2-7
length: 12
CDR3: CASRLFQYEQYF
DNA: TGTGCCAGCAGACTATTCCAATACGAGCAGTACTTC

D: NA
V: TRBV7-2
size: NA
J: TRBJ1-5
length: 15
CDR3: CASSLEVGANQPQHF
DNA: TGTGCCAGCAGCTTAGAAGTTGGGGCGAATCAGCCCCAGCATTTT

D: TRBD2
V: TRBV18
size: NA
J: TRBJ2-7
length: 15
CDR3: CASSPKTTGGYEQYF
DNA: TGTGCCAGCTCACCCAAGACTACGGGGGGCTACGAGCAGTACTTC

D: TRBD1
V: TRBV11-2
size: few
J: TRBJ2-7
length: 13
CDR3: CASSLPQGHEQYF
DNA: TGTGCCAGCAGCCTTCCACAGGGGCACGAGCAGTACTTC

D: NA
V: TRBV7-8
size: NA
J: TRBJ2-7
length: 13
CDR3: CASSLVTGREQYF
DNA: TGTGCCAGCAGCTTAGTGACAGGGAGGGAGCAGTACTTC